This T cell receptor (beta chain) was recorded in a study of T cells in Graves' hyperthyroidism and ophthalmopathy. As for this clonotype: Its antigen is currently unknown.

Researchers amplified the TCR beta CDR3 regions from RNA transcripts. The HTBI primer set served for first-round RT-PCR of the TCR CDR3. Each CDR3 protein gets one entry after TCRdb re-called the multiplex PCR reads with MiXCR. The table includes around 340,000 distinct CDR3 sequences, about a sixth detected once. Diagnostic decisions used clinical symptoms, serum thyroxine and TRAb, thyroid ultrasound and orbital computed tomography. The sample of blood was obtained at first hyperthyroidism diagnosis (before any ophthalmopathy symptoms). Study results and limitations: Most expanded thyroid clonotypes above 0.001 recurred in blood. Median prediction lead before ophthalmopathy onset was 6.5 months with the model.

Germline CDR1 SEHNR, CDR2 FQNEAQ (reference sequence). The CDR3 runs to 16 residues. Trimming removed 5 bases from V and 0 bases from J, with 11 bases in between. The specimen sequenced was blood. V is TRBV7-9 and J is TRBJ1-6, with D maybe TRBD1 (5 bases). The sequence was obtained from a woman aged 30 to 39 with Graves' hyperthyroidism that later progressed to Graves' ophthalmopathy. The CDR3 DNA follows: TGTGCCAGCAGCCCCGACAGCAGCTCCTATAATTCACCCCTCCACTTT. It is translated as CASSPDSSSYNSPLHF. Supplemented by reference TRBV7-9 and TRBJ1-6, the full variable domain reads DTGVSQNPRHKITKRGQNVTFRCDPISEHNRLYWYRQTLGQGPEFLTYFQNEAQLEKSRLLSDRFSAERPKGSFSTLEIQRTEQGDSAMYLCASSPDSSSYNSPLHFGNGTRLTVT.